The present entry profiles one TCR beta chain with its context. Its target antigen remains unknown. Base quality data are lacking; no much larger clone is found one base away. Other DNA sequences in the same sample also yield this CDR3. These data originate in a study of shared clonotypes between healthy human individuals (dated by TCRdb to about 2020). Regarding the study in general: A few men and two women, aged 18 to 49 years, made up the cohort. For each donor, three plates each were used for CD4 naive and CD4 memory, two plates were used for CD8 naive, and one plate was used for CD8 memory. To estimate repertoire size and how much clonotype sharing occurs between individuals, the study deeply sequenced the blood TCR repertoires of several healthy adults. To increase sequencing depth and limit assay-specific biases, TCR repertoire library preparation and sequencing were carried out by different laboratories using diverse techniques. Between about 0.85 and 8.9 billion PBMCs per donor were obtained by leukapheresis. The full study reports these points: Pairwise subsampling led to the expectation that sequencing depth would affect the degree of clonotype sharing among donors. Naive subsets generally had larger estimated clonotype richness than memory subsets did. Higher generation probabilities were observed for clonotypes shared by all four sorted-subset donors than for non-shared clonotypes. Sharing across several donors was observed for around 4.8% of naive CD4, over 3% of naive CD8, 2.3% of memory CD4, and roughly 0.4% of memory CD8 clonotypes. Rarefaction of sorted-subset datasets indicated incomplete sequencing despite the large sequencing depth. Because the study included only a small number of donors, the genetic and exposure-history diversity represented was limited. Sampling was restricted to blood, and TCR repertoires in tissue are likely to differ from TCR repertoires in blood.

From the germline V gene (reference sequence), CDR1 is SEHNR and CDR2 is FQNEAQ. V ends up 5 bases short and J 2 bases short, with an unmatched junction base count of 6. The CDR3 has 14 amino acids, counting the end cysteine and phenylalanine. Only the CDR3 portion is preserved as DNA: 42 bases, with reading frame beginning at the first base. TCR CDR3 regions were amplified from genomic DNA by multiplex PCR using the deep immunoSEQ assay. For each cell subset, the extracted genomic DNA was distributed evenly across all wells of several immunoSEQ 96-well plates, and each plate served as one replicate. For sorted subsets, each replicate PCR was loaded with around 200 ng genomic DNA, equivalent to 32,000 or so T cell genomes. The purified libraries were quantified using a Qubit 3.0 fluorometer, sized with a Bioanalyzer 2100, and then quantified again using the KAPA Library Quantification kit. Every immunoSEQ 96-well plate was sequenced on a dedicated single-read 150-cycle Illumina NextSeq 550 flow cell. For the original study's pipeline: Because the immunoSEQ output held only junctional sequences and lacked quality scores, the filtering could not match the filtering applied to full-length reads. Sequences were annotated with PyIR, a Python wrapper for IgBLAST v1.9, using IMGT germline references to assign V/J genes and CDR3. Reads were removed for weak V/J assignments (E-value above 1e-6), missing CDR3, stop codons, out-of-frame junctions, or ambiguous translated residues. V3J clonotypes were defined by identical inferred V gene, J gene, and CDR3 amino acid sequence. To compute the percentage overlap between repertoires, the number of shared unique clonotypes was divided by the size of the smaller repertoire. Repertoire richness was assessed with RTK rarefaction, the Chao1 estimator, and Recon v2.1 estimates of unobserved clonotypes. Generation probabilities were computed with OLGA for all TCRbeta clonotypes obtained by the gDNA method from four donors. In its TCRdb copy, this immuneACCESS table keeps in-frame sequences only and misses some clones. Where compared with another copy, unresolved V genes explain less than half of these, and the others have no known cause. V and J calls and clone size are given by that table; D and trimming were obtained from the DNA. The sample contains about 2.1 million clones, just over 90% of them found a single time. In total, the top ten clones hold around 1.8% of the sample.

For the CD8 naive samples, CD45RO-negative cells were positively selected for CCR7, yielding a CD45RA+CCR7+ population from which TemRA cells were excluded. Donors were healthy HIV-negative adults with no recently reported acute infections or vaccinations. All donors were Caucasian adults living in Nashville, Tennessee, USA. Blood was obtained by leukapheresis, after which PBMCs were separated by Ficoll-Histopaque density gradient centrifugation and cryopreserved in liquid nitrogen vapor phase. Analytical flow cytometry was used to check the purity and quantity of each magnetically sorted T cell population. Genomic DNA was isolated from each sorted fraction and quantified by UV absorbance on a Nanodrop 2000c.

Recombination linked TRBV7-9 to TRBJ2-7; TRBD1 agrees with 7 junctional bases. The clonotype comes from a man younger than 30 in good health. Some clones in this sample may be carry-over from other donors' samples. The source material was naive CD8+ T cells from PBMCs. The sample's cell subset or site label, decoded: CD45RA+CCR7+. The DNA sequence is TGTGCCAGCAGCCACCGGGACAGAACCTACGAGCAGTACTTC. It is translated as CASSHRDRTYEQYF.